Following are 32 T cell receptor beta chains from one sample sequenced in a study of T cells in localized non-small cell lung cancer. Sequenced by immunoSEQ multiplex PCR; TCRdb stores in-frame clones only, minus some. The table has about 53,000 clones, over 80% seen once; the top ten hold about 17%. Sequencing was performed on peripheral blood mononuclear cells, taken before any cancer treatment. These receptors were taken from a man aged 35-69 years with stage III lung adenocarcinoma.

This clone was observed a single time. The chain joins TRBV11-2 to TRBJ1-1; no firm D call. CDR3 length: 13 residues. Trimming left V 1 base short and J 6 bases short, with 9 bases between. Germline loops: CDR1 SGHAT, CDR2 FQNNGV. The CDR3 spells CASSLAGISEAFF. For the CDR3, the DNA is TGTGCCAGCAGCTTAGCGGGGATCTCTGAAGCTTTCTTT.

The chain links TRBV7-5 to TRBJ2-1; the tabulated D call, TRBD2, remains unverified against the DNA. TRBV7-5 is designated a pseudogene. This CDR3 comprises 12 residues. The CDR3 sequence is CARSRGWNEQFF. CDR3 sequence (DNA): TGTGCCAGGAGTCGCGGATGGAATGAGCAGTTCTTC.

This chain links TRBV19 with TRBJ1-1, with TRBD1 matching 7 bases. With 8 bases clipped from V and 0 bases from J, the junction kept 9 bases outside the gene matches. The CDR3 has 15 residues. Germline CDR1 and CDR2: LNHDA and SQIVND (reference sequence). CDR3 region: CASAKGQRMNTEAFF. The CDR3 DNA follows: TGTGCCAGTGCGAAGGGACAGAGGATGAACACTGAAGCTTTCTTT.

This chain links TRBV7-3 with TRBJ2-2, with TRBD2 matching over 8 bases. This CDR3 has 15 residues. Germline lookup yields CDR1 SGHTA and CDR2 FQGTGA. The V gene end was trimmed by 5 bases and the J gene end by 4 bases; junction bases not matched to a gene: 6. The CDR3 region has the DNA TGTGCCAGCAGCCCCAGCGGGGGTCCCACCGGGGAGCTGTTTTTT. Its protein product is CASSPSGGPTGELFF. Filled out from reference TRBV7-3 and TRBJ2-2, the complete variable domain reads GAGVSQTPSNKVTEKGKYVELRCDPISGHTALYWYRQSLGQGPEFLIYFQGTGAADDSGLPNDRFFAVRPEGSVSTLKIQRTERGDSAVYLCASSPSGGPTGELFFGEGSRLTVL.

The chain has TRBV18 and TRBJ2-1, with TRBD2 matching 8 bases. The ends lost 0 bases at V and 7 bases at J; junction bases unmatched: 14. The CDR3 runs 18 residues. CDR1 is KGHSH and CDR2 is LQKENI in the germline V gene. The CDR3 loop is CASSPPSGLANPWNEQFF. Written as DNA, the CDR3 is TGTGCCAGCTCACCACCGAGCGGACTAGCAAACCCTTGGAATGAGCAGTTCTTC.

The gene calls are TRBV5-1 and TRBJ1-1; D uncertain. Looked up from germline, CDR1 is SGHRS and CDR2 is YFSETQ. This CDR3 comprises 15 residues. The V and J ends lost 1 base and 1 base respectively, with 11 bases between them. CDR3: CASSLNGLPNTEAFF. The CDR3 DNA follows: TGCGCCAGCAGCTTGAACGGCTTACCGAACACTGAAGCTTTCTTT.

In DNA, the CDR3 is TGTGCCAGTAGGGCGGACAGAGCGGGACTTTACACCATATATTTT. Amino acids: CASRADRAGLYTIYF. The chain employs TRBV19 and TRBJ1-3; D is perhaps TRBD1 (6 bases). CDR3 length: 15 amino acids. The V end was cut by 6 bases, the J end by 8 bases, with 20 bases between. Looked up from germline, CDR1 is LNHDA and CDR2 is SQIVND (reference sequence).

The table lists this clone with a few counts. V usage is TRBV6-1 and J usage is TRBJ1-3; D is uncertain. CDR1 and CDR2 (germline): MNHNS, SASEGT. The CDR3 is made up of 17 amino acids. V shed 3 bases and J shed 0 bases, with 15 bases lying between them. CDR3 bases: TGTGCCAGCAGTGATCCAGCCGGAGAGAGCTCTGGAAACACCATATATTTT. Translating it yields CASSDPAGESSGNTIYF.

V is TRBV9 and J is TRBJ2-2, with unresolved D. Trimming took off 10 bases at V and 0 bases at J, with 13 bases between the two ends. The CDR3 consists of 14 residues. CDR1 and CDR2 (germline): SGDLS, YYNGEE. CDR3 coding DNA: TGTGCCGCCAGCCCGGATCCGAACACCGGGGAGCTGTTTTTT. It specifies CAASPDPNTGELFF.

CDR3 sequence: CASSPGPDNEQFF. Here the CDR3 DNA reads TGTGCCAGCAGCCCCGGGCCGGACAATGAGCAGTTCTTC. This sequence joins TRBV6-5 and TRBJ2-1; D is uncertain. The CDR3 is 13 amino acids. Trimming cost V 6 bases and J 5 bases, with 11 bases left between them. From germline, CDR1 is MNHEY and CDR2 SVGAGI.

The CDR3 loop reads CASSLGAPNTGELFF. CDR3 in DNA: TGTGCCAGCAGCTTAGGGGCGCCGAACACCGGGGAGCTGTTTTTT. The chain uses TRBV7-6 and TRBJ2-2; D gene uncertain. Trimming stripped 1 base from V and 0 bases from J, with 6 bases between. This CDR3 has 15 amino acids. CDR1 is SGHVS, CDR2 FNYEAQ, per germline.

The rearrangement links TRBV7-2 to TRBJ1-2; D unresolved. Germline V lookup: CDR1 SGHTA, CDR2 FQGNSA. The CDR3 is 15 residues long. Trimming removed 6 bases at V and 0 bases at J, with 14 bases between. This CDR3 reads CASSYGLRANYGYTF. CDR3 bases: TGTGCCAGCAGTTACGGACTGCGAGCTAACTATGGCTACACCTTC.

Only one count was recorded for this clone. CDR3 DNA: TGTGCCAGCAGTGATCACGACAGACGTGGCTACACCTTC. This sequence encodes CASSDHDRRGYTF. V gene TRBV6-1 combines with J gene TRBJ1-2, with D perhaps TRBD1 (5 bases). The CDR3 covers 13 residues. V lost 3 bases to trimming and J lost 7 bases, with 12 bases between them. From germline, CDR1 is MNHNS and CDR2 SASEGT.

The chain uses TRBV18 and TRBJ2-7; 7 nucleotides match TRBD1. This CDR3 region has 15 residues. The germline V gene has CDR1 KGHSH and CDR2 LQKENI. V lost 1 base to trimming and J lost 0 bases; unmatched junction nucleotides: 3. The CDR3, as DNA: TGTGCCAGCTCACCACAGGGGGCGGTCTCCTACGAGCAGTACTTC. Its translation is CASSPQGAVSYEQYF.

The chain joins TRBV7-9 to TRBJ2-7; D unclear. Germline CDR1 is SEHNR and CDR2 is FQNEAQ (reference sequence). Trimming shortened V by 2 bases and J by 7 bases, and 12 bases separated the two germline ends. The CDR3 has 13 residues. CDR3 sequence (DNA): TGTGCCAGCAGCTTAACAGCATCGAAAGAGCAGTACTTC. This gives the protein CASSLTASKEQYF.

The CDR3 here is CASGNPTGDYGYTF. The CDR3 nucleotides are TGCGCCAGCGGAAATCCGACAGGGGACTATGGCTACACCTTC. The chain joins TRBV5-1 to TRBJ1-2, with 8 positions matching TRBD1. The CDR3 extends over 14 amino acids. Germline trimming cut 7 bases from V and 3 bases from J; bases unmatched to any gene: 8. Germline CDR1 and CDR2: SGHRS and YFSETQ.

The chain employs TRBV20-1 and TRBJ2-1; D not certain. CDR1 is DFQATT and CDR2 is SNEGSKA in the germline V gene (reference sequence). CDR3 length: 10 residues. V dropped 2 bases and J dropped 8 bases, with 4 bases sitting between them. In DNA, the CDR3 is TGCAGTGCTAGATACGATGAGCAGTTCTTC. Its translation: CSARYDEQFF.

The V call is TRBV25-1, the J call TRBJ2-7; TRBD1 is a possible D gene (6 bases). V was trimmed by 6 bases and J by 6 bases, leaving 18 bases between them. Looked up from germline, CDR1 is MGHDK and CDR2 is SYGVNS. This CDR3 comprises 14 residues. CDR3 region: CASRTSGQVTEQYF. The CDR3 region has the DNA TGTGCCAGCAGAACCTCGGGACAAGTTACCGAGCAGTACTTC.

This clone appeared a single time. The chain combines TRBV6-9 with TRBJ1-2, with TRBD1 identical over 9 bases. The CDR3 has 15 residues. The germline V gene encodes CDR1 MNHGY and CDR2 SVAAGI. Germline trimming cut 3 bases from V and 7 bases from J; bases unmatched to any gene: 9. For the CDR3, the DNA is TGTGCCAGCAGTTACGCGGACAGGGGACCGGGTGGCTACACCTTC. It yields the protein CASSYADRGPGGYTF.

This clone has a handful of counts. The CDR3, as DNA: TGTGCCAGCAGTTTAGTAGGGGGCACAGATACGCAGTATTTT. This encodes CASSLVGGTDTQYF. This chain joins TRBV27 and TRBJ2-3, with a possible D match to TRBD1 (5 bases). CDR1 is MNHEY, CDR2 SMNVEV, per germline (reference sequence). Trimming pared 2 bases from V and 1 base from J, leaving 7 bases between. The CDR3 runs to 14 residues.

This clone was seen a single time. This sequence joins TRBV6-1 and TRBJ2-1; TRBD2 matches 12 bases. The length of the CDR3 is 15 residues. CDR1 is MNHNS and CDR2 is SASEGT in the germline V gene. Unmatched junction bases numbered 2, after V lost 5 bases and J lost 3 bases. The chain's CDR3 is CASSQLAGGYNEQFF. CDR3 nucleotide sequence: TGTGCCAGCAGTCAACTAGCGGGAGGCTACAATGAGCAGTTCTTC.

This chain joins TRBV7-2 and TRBJ1-5, with D hard to call. The V end was cut by 3 bases, the J end by 1 base, with 4 bases between. Germline CDR1 and CDR2: SGHTA and FQGNSA. This CDR3 has 13 residues. In nucleotides, the CDR3 is TGTGCCAGCAGCTTGGAGAGCAATCAGCCCCAGCATTTT. Its protein is CASSLESNQPQHF.

As concerns this clone: Germline and junction disagree at one end, which may indicate a read error. This chain connects TRBV4-1 to TRBJ1-2; a weak D match, TRBD1 (6 bases). Germline values: CDR1 MGHRA, CDR2 YSYEKL. The CDR3 runs to 14 residues. The CDR3 coding sequence is TGCGCCAGCAGCTTTGACAGGTCTAACTCTGGCTACACCTTC. It encodes CASSFDRSNSGYTF.

The V call is TRBV18, the J call TRBJ1-1; D unresolved. Trimming removed 2 bases from V and 0 bases from J, with 10 bases in between. CDR1 and CDR2 (germline): KGHSH, LQKENI. The CDR3 consists of 15 residues. Here the CDR3 DNA reads TGTGCCAGCTCACCATCGGGCAGCATGAACACTGAAGCTTTCTTT. This sequence encodes CASSPSGSMNTEAFF.

The chain has TRBV7-2 and TRBJ1-5, with D possibly being TRBD1 (5 bases). The CDR3 runs 14 residues. In germline, CDR1 is SGHTA, CDR2 FQGNSA. Trimming left V 5 bases short and J 3 bases short, with 11 bases between. Written as DNA, the CDR3 is TGTGCCAGCAGCGCGGGACGATTCAATCAGCCCCAGCATTTT. This codes for CASSAGRFNQPQHF.

The V gene is TRBV5-1, the J gene TRBJ2-3; D perhaps matches TRBD2 (6 bases). CDR3 length equals 14 residues. Germline V CDR1 and CDR2: SGHRS, YFSETQ. The V end was cut by 4 bases, the J end by 5 bases, with 14 bases between. The CDR3 DNA sequence: TGCGCCAGCAGCCCCGGGAGTCCTGGAGATACGCAGTATTTT. Translated, it gives CASSPGSPGDTQYF. The whole variable domain, remainder taken from reference TRBV5-1 and TRBJ2-3, is KAGVTQTPRYLIKTRGQQVTLSCSPISGHRSVSWYQQTPGQGLQFLFEYFSETQRNKGNFPGRFSGRQFSNSRSEMNVSTLELGDSALYLCASSPGSPGDTQYFGPGTRLTVL.

CDR3: CASSFGLQGSHGEQYF. The CDR3 DNA sequence: TGTGCCAGCAGCTTCGGACTGCAGGGGTCCCACGGCGAGCAGTACTTC. The gene calls are TRBV7-8 and TRBJ2-7, with D possibly TRBD1 on 6 matching bases. The germline V gene encodes CDR1 SGHVS and CDR2 FQNEAQ. The CDR3 extends over 16 amino acids. Trimming shortened V by 3 bases and J by 6 bases, and 21 bases separated the two germline ends.

The rearrangement joins TRBV4-1 to TRBJ1-6; no definite D call. The CDR3 has 15 amino acids. Germline CDR1 is MGHRA and CDR2 is YSYEKL. Trimming removed 0 bases at V and 9 bases at J, with 12 bases between. The CDR3 reads CASSQEPVRLSPLHF. As DNA, the CDR3 is TGCGCCAGCAGCCAAGAACCCGTCCGGCTTTCACCCCTCCACTTT.

This clone was counted once. The V and J genes are TRBV6-1 and TRBJ2-1; 11 bases fit TRBD2. The CDR3 spans 15 residues. Germline values: CDR1 MNHNS, CDR2 SASEGT. The ends lost 5 bases at V and 2 bases at J; junction bases unmatched: 2. CDR3 in DNA: TGTGCCAGCAGTCAGGGACTAGCGGCCTACAATGAGCAGTTCTTC. Its translation: CASSQGLAAYNEQFF.

The chain employs TRBV7-3 and TRBJ1-6; 9 bases map to TRBD1. Trimming at V came to 4 bases and at J to 9 bases, leaving 4 bases not matched to a gene. CDR3 length equals 14 residues. CDR1 is SGHTA and CDR2 is FQGTGA in the germline V gene. CDR3 region: CASSSTGGVSPLHF. DNA for the CDR3: TGTGCCAGCAGCTCCACAGGGGGCGTTTCACCCCTCCACTTT.

The CDR3 bases are TGTGCCAGCAGTTTATCGGGAGGGTCCGAGCAGTACTTC. It codes for CASSLSGGSEQYF. The rearrangement links TRBV28 to TRBJ2-7; 8 bases are a match to TRBD2. Germline assignment: CDR1 MDHEN and CDR2 SYDVKM. CDR3 length: 13 amino acids. The ends lost 1 base at V and 6 bases at J; junction bases unmatched: 2.

The V call is TRBV7-3, the J call TRBJ2-5; D possibly corresponds to TRBD1 (7 bases). Trimming took 5 bases from V and 5 from J, leaving 15 bases between them. There are 14 residues in the CDR3. Looked up from germline, CDR1 is SGHTA and CDR2 is FQGTGA. The CDR3 nucleotides are TGTGCCAGCAGCCGACAGGGAGGTGTGGAGACCCAGTACTTC. It codes for CASSRQGGVETQYF. Based on the CDR3 plus reference TRBV7-3 and TRBJ2-5, the full variable domain is GAGVSQTPSNKVTEKGKYVELRCDPISGHTALYWYRQSLGQGPEFLIYFQGTGAADDSGLPNDRFFAVRPEGSVSTLKIQRTERGDSAVYLCASSRQGGVETQYFGPGTRLLVL.